The 28 T cell receptor beta chains given below trace back to one sample, sequenced in a study of blood T cell repertoires in COVID-19. Method: immunoSEQ multiplex PCR; TCRdb's copy keeps in-frame clones and lacks some. The repertoire holds over 200,000 clones, with about 90% as singletons. Sequenced sample: peripheral blood. The receptors originated from a woman younger than 30 who had recovered from COVID-19.

The chain joins TRBV7-2 to TRBJ1-2; the D gene is possibly TRBD1 (6 bases). Germline V lookup: CDR1 SGHTA, CDR2 FQGNSA. The CDR3 covers 16 residues. V was cut by 1 base and J by 7 bases, with 19 bases left in between. CDR3 region: CASSLEQGPQRGGYTF. In DNA form, the CDR3 reads TGTGCCAGCAGCTTAGAGCAGGGGCCTCAGAGGGGTGGCTACACCTTC.

The V gene is TRBV7-9, the J gene TRBJ2-3, with 7 positions matching TRBD1. Looked up from germline, CDR1 is SEHNR and CDR2 is FQNEAQ (reference sequence). Trimming took 6 bases from V and 2 from J; bases not matched to a gene: 14. The CDR3 runs 17 residues. The CDR3 nucleotides read TGTGCCAGCAGGAGGAACAACCCGACAGGGCACACAGATACGCAGTATTTT. The encoded protein is CASRRNNPTGHTDTQYF. The variable domain in full, with the rest retrieved from reference TRBV7-9 and TRBJ2-3, is DTGVSQNPRHKITKRGQNVTFRCDPISEHNRLYWYRQTLGQGPEFLTYFQNEAQLEKSRLLSDRFSAERPKGSFSTLEIQRTEQGDSAMYLCASRRNNPTGHTDTQYFGPGTRLTVL.

V is TRBV5-5 and J is TRBJ2-1, with TRBD2 as a possible D gene (5 bases). Germline CDR1 is SGHKS and CDR2 is YYEKEE (reference sequence). The ends were cut back, 4 bases at V and 6 bases at J, with 8 bases in the middle. The CDR3 length is 12 residues. The chain's CDR3 is CASSPGSNEQFF. CDR3 nucleotide sequence: TGTGCCAGCAGCCCGGGGAGCAATGAGCAGTTCTTC.

CDR3 loop: CAWSELGVGEQFF. The DNA of the CDR3 is TGTGCCTGGAGTGAATTGGGCGTGGGTGAGCAGTTCTTC. This chain connects TRBV30 to TRBJ2-1, with D hard to call. The CDR3 length is 13 residues. The germline gives CDR1 GTSNPN, CDR2 SVGIG (reference sequence). The V and J ends lost 1 base and 9 bases respectively, with 13 bases between them.

J is TRBJ1-4 and V is TRBV27; TRBD1 agrees at 9 bases. Germline values: CDR1 MNHEY, CDR2 SMNVEV (reference sequence). After removal of 3 bases from V and 2 bases from J, the junction contained 10 bases not matched to a gene. The CDR3 spans 18 residues. CDR3 region: CASSFLGQGLITNEKLFF. The CDR3 nucleotides are TGTGCCAGCAGTTTCTTGGGACAGGGACTAATCACTAATGAAAAACTGTTTTTT.

This clone was detected a few times. V gene TRBV4-2 combines with J gene TRBJ2-1; tentatively, D is TRBD2 (5 bases). The germline CDR1 and CDR2 sequences are LGHNA and YNFKEQ. The CDR3 has 14 residues. V shed 0 bases and J shed 8 bases, with 11 bases lying between them. The CDR3 reads CASSQERASDEQFF. The CDR3 region has the DNA TGTGCCAGCAGCCAAGAGCGGGCCTCTGATGAGCAGTTCTTC.

J is TRBJ1-2 and V is TRBV15; perhaps TRBD1 as D (5 bases). The CDR3 runs to 15 residues. The V gene lost 5 bases and the J gene lost 4 bases, with 17 bases spanning the gap. CDR1 is LNHNV, CDR2 YYDKDF, per germline (reference sequence). As DNA, the CDR3 is TGTGCCACCAGCGGACACAGTGAGGCCATCTATGGCTACACCTTC. It specifies CATSGHSEAIYGYTF.

The chain couples TRBV5-4 to TRBJ2-2; 8 bases line up with TRBD1. CDR3 length: 17 amino acids. Trimming removed 0 bases from V and 2 bases from J; junction bases left unmatched: 6. Germline V gene sequence: CDR1 SGHNT, CDR2 YYREEE (reference sequence). As DNA, the CDR3 is TGTGCCAGCAGCTTGGGGGGACAGGCTGCCAACACCGGGGAGCTGTTTTTT. This encodes CASSLGGQAANTGELFF.

V and J are TRBV5-4 and TRBJ2-1; the match to TRBD2 covers 8 bases. The ends lost 3 bases at V and 5 bases at J; junction bases unmatched: 10. The CDR3 runs to 16 residues. Germline V gives CDR1 SGHNT, CDR2 YYREEE (reference sequence). The CDR3 loop is CASSSSPSGSDNEQFF. CDR3 bases: TGTGCCAGCAGCTCCTCCCCTAGCGGGTCCGACAATGAGCAGTTCTTC.

The CDR3 DNA sequence: TGTGCCAGCAGCATGACTAGACAAGAGACCCAGTACTTC. Translated: CASSMTRQETQYF. The chain uses TRBV6-2 or TRBV6-3 and TRBJ2-5; maybe TRBD2 (6 bases). V lost 6 bases and J 2 bases, leaving 10 bases between the germline ends. The CDR3 totals 13 residues. CDR1 and CDR2 (germline): MNHEY, SVGEGT.

The rearrangement links TRBV30 to TRBJ2-1; 15 nucleotides line up with TRBD2. V shed 4 bases and J 3 bases; nucleotides not matched to a gene: 4. The CDR3 length is 16 residues. CDR1 is GTSNPN and CDR2 is SVGIG in the germline V gene (reference sequence). In nucleotides, the CDR3 is TGTGCCTGGACTGGACTAGCGGGAGGGAACTACAATGAGCAGTTCTTC. Translation: CAWTGLAGGNYNEQFF.

The V and J genes are TRBV5-4 and TRBJ2-7; no reliable D call. Trimming took off 4 bases at V and 3 bases at J, with 11 bases between the two ends. CDR1 is SGHNT, CDR2 YYREEE, per germline (reference sequence). This CDR3 is built from 13 residues. CDR3 protein: CASSPGLFYEQYF. The CDR3 DNA reads as TGTGCCAGCAGCCCTGGCCTTTTCTACGAGCAGTACTTC.

This chain connects TRBV5-5 to TRBJ1-1, with D maybe TRBD1 (6 bases). CDR3 size: 13 residues. V was shortened by 4 bases and J by 1 base, with 8 bases between the two germline ends. Germline CDR1 is SGHKS and CDR2 is YYEKEE (reference sequence). CDR3 region: CASSKTGNTEAFF. The CDR3 DNA follows: TGTGCCAGCAGCAAGACAGGGAACACTGAAGCTTTCTTT. The complete variable domain, with remaining parts taken from reference TRBV5-5 and TRBJ1-1, reads DAGVTQSPTHLIKTRGQQVTLRCSPISGHKSVSWYQQVLGQGPQFIFQYYEKEERGRGNFPDRFSARQFPNYSSELNVNALLLGDSALYLCASSKTGNTEAFFGQGTRLTVV.

The table lists this clone with a count of one. The rearrangement joins TRBV27 to TRBJ2-5; possible D gene TRBD2, 5 bases. The V end lost 10 bases, the J end lost 5 bases, and 14 bases lay between the germline ends. The CDR3 extends over 12 amino acids. Germline CDR1 and CDR2: MNHEY and SMNVEV (reference sequence). CDR3 sequence reads: CATTDLLETQYF. The CDR3 DNA sequence: TGTGCCACCACGGACTTGCTGGAGACCCAGTACTTC.

The CDR3 DNA is TGTGCCAGCAGCAAAGTTCCCCCGGGGTACACCTACGAGCAGTACTTC. Encoded protein: CASSKVPPGYTYEQYF. The gene calls are TRBV21-1 and TRBJ2-7; the table's D call TRBD2 went unverified against the DNA. TRBV21-1 is termed a pseudogene. The CDR3 covers 16 residues.

The chain joins TRBV5-5 to TRBJ1-3; D gene unclear. The V end was cut by 0 bases, the J end by 3 bases, with 10 bases between. The CDR3 is made up of 15 amino acids. Germline V gives CDR1 SGHKS, CDR2 YYEKEE (reference sequence). The chain's CDR3 is CASSLEAGIGNTIYF. In DNA, the CDR3 is TGTGCCAGCAGCTTGGAGGCAGGTATTGGAAACACCATATATTTT. Variable domain in full (rest from reference TRBV5-5 and TRBJ1-3): DAGVTQSPTHLIKTRGQQVTLRCSPISGHKSVSWYQQVLGQGPQFIFQYYEKEERGRGNFPDRFSARQFPNYSSELNVNALLLGDSALYLCASSLEAGIGNTIYFGEGSWLTVV.

In DNA, the CDR3 is TGTGCCAGCAGCGTAGACGGCAGGGGGCGTCGAACTGAAGCTTTCTTT. Translation: CASSVDGRGRRTEAFF. The chain employs TRBV9 and TRBJ1-1, with TRBD1 identical over 8 bases. The junction had 9 bases not matched to a gene; V was cut back by 0 bases and J by 5 bases. The length of the CDR3 is 16 residues. CDR1 and CDR2 (germline): SGDLS, YYNGEE.

The CDR3 DNA reads as TGTGCCAGCAGCCCGAGTGGGGGCGGCAATCAGCCCCAGCATTTT. Translation: CASSPSGGGNQPQHF. This chain uses TRBV9 with TRBJ1-5, with D tentatively TRBD1 (6 bases). The V end was cut by 4 bases, the J end by 2 bases, with 13 bases between. Germline V gene data show CDR1 as SGDLS and CDR2 as YYNGEE. The CDR3 has 15 residues.

The rearrangement links TRBV10-3 to TRBJ1-3, with 10 bases that match TRBD1. V lost 4 bases to trimming and J lost 2 bases; unmatched junction nucleotides: 8. CDR3 length: 17 amino acids. Looked up from germline, CDR1 is ENHRY and CDR2 is SYGVKD. In nucleotides, the CDR3 is TGTGCCATCAGTGCAGACAGGGGGCGCTTTCCTGGAAACACCATATATTTT. Its translation is CAISADRGRFPGNTIYF.

This CDR3 reads CASSPPGASNEKLFF. The DNA for the CDR3 is TGTGCCAGCTCACCACCGGGCGCGTCTAATGAAAAACTGTTTTTT. The chain is built from TRBV18 and TRBJ1-4; D uncertain. The CDR3 consists of 15 residues. V was shortened by 0 bases and J by 3 bases, with 8 bases between the two germline ends. Germline loops: CDR1 KGHSH, CDR2 LQKENI.

This chain connects TRBV30 to TRBJ1-2; D call uncertain. This CDR3 spans 14 amino acids. Germline V lookup: CDR1 GTSNPN, CDR2 SVGIG (reference sequence). V gave up 1 base and J gave up 4 bases, with 13 bases separating them. The CDR3: CAWSALRVSYGYTF. Written as DNA, the CDR3 is TGTGCCTGGAGTGCCCTGCGGGTCAGCTATGGCTACACCTTC.

This clone is a singleton in its sample. The chain carries TRBV6-2 or TRBV6-3 and TRBJ2-7; the match to TRBD1 covers 11 bases. V trimming: 2 bases; J trimming: 2 bases; junction bases outside the gene matches: 2. The CDR3 runs 15 residues. From germline, CDR1 is MNHEY and CDR2 SVGEGT. This CDR3 reads CASSYGTGGAYEQYF. Here the CDR3 DNA reads TGTGCCAGCAGTTACGGGACAGGGGGAGCCTACGAGCAGTACTTC.

The chain employs TRBV5-8 and TRBJ1-5; D uncertain. CDR1 and CDR2 (germline): SGHTS, YDEGEE. V was trimmed by 2 bases and J by 7 bases, leaving 7 bases between them. This CDR3 is built from 12 residues. CDR3 nucleotide sequence: TGTGCCAGCAGCTTATCCCTCCAGCCCCAGCATTTT. Protein sequence: CASSLSLQPQHF.

This chain connects TRBV9 to TRBJ1-2; D gene uncertain. Trimming left V 8 bases short and J 4 bases short, with 12 bases between. Germline V CDR1 and CDR2: SGDLS, YYNGEE. The CDR3 is 12 residues long. This CDR3 is CASTRTFYGYTF. CDR3 sequence (DNA): TGTGCCAGTACCAGGACTTTCTATGGCTACACCTTC.

In its sample, this clone was seen a few times. The chain employs TRBV12-3 or TRBV12-4 and TRBJ1-2; D gene unclear. The CDR3 is made up of 12 amino acids. The V gene lost 1 base and the J gene lost 5 bases, with 5 bases spanning the gap. Here the CDR3 DNA reads TGTGCCAGCAGTTTAGGCCAGTATGGCTACACCTTC. It translates to CASSLGQYGYTF.

The chain links TRBV4-1 to TRBJ1-3; 9 bases map to TRBD1. This CDR3 contains 17 residues. The junction had 6 bases not matched to a gene; V was cut back by 1 base and J by 2 bases. CDR1 is MGHRA, CDR2 YSYEKL, per germline. CDR3: CASSQGMRQGAGNTIYF. CDR3 nucleotide sequence: TGCGCCAGCAGCCAAGGAATGCGACAGGGGGCTGGAAACACCATATATTTT.

The chain couples TRBV19 to TRBJ1-1, with D uncertain. Germline CDR1 is LNHDA and CDR2 is SQIVND (reference sequence). V was cut by 3 bases and J by 6 bases, with 11 bases left in between. The CDR3 loop spans 13 amino acids. The CDR3, as DNA: TGTGCCAGTAGTATCCAGGTTCTGGCTGAAGCTTTCTTT. The encoded protein is CASSIQVLAEAFF.

The chain carries TRBV6-6 and TRBJ2-7; D gene uncertain. This CDR3 region has 12 residues. V lost 7 bases and J lost 2, with 9 bases in between. Germline values: CDR1 MNHNY, CDR2 SVGAGI (reference sequence). The CDR3 DNA reads as TGTGCCAGCACCGACGCGGCCTACGAGCAGTACTTC. It specifies CASTDAAYEQYF.